The 9 T cell receptor beta chains presented below share a single source sample, sequenced in a study of T cells in Graves' hyperthyroidism and ophthalmopathy. Regions amplified from RNA transcripts were the TCR beta CDR3 regions. Carried out on the TCR CDR3, a first-round RT-PCR used the HTBI primer set. Via MiXCR, TCRdb re-called the multiplex PCR reads, giving one row per CDR3 protein. This sample has approximately 200,000 distinct CDR3 sequences, with 18% found just once. Sequences were obtained from blood. These receptors originate from a man aged 35 to 55 with Graves' hyperthyroidism.

Many counts were recorded for this clonotype. The gene calls are TRBV28 and TRBJ2-3; 12 nucleotides align to TRBD1. V lost 6 bases, J lost 6 bases, and 1 base stayed unmatched. From germline, CDR1 is MDHEN and CDR2 SYDVKM. The CDR3 has 13 residues. DNA for the CDR3: TGTGCCAGCAGGGGACAGGGGGCGGATACGCAGTATTTT. This sequence encodes CASRGQGADTQYF.

Comment on this clonotype: A single base separates this from a much larger clone, so it may be a read error. The chain is built from TRBV19 and TRBJ2-7; no clear D gene. This CDR3 contains 15 residues. The germline V gene encodes CDR1 LNHDA and CDR2 SQIVND (reference sequence). CDR3 in DNA: TGTGCCAGTGGTATATCTGGGATGAGAAGCCACGAGCAGTACTTC. Translating gives CASGISGMRSHEQYF.

The chain is built from TRBV19 and TRBJ1-1; D may be TRBD1 (5 bases). Germline-derived CDR1 and CDR2 are LNHDA and SQIVND (reference sequence). The CDR3 loop spans 13 amino acids. Trimming cost V 4 bases and J 4 bases, with 10 bases left between them. The CDR3 protein is CASSTGWVTEAFF. CDR3 nucleotides: TGTGCCAGTAGTACAGGGTGGGTCACTGAAGCTTTCTTT.

This clonotype was found many times. The rearrangement joins TRBV30 to TRBJ1-1; 8 bases agree with TRBD1. This CDR3 region has 13 residues. J was trimmed by 4 bases and V by 4 bases; bases with no gene match: 5. Germline lookup yields CDR1 GTSNPN and CDR2 SVGIG (reference sequence). Here the CDR3 reads CAWNGQGGTEAFF. CDR3 in DNA: TGTGCCTGGAACGGACAGGGAGGCACTGAAGCTTTCTTT.

There are a few counts of this clonotype. The junction and the germline gene differ at one end; a read error may be behind it. The rearrangement links TRBV6-2 or TRBV6-3 to TRBJ2-7; D is uncertain. In germline, CDR1 is MNHEY, CDR2 SVGEGT. The CDR3 runs 13 residues. The CDR3 spells CASSYYLSYEQHF. The CDR3 region has the DNA TGTGCCAGCAGTTACTACCTCTCCTACGAGCAGCACTTC.

This clonotype has ten or more counts. V usage is TRBV20-1 and J usage is TRBJ1-5; D is ambiguous. Germline V lookup: CDR1 DFQATT, CDR2 SNEGSKA (reference sequence). V lost 5 bases and J lost 6, with 14 bases in between. This CDR3 is 13 amino acids long. The CDR3 DNA reads TGCAGTGCTGGAGCCCTTAGGAGTCAGCCCCAGCATTTT. This encodes CSAGALRSQPQHF.

This clonotype was observed at least ten times. The rearrangement uses TRBV28 and TRBJ1-1; D is unresolved. Germline CDR1 reads MDHEN; CDR2 reads SYDVKM. The CDR3 length is 13 residues. V lost 8 bases and J 2 bases, leaving 12 bases between the germline ends. CDR3: CASVQGPNTEAFF. The CDR3 bases are TGTGCCAGCGTACAAGGCCCCAACACTGAAGCTTTCTTT.

This clonotype was seen ten or more times. CDR3 protein: CASSEEGLDNEQFF. The DNA of the CDR3 is TGTGCCAGCAGTGAAGAGGGACTAGACAATGAGCAGTTCTTC. The chain uses TRBV2 and TRBJ2-1; 8 nucleotides align to TRBD2. This CDR3 contains 14 residues. Looked up from germline, CDR1 is SNHLY and CDR2 is FYNNEI. The V and J ends lost 1 base and 5 bases, in that order; junction bases with no gene match: 1. The full variable domain, rest sourced from reference TRBV2 and TRBJ2-1, is EPEVTQTPSHQVTQMGQEVILRCVPISNHLYFYWYRQILGQKVEFLVSFYNNEISEKSEIFDDQFSVERPDGSNFTLKIRSTKLEDSAMYFCASSEEGLDNEQFFGPGTRLTVL.

The rearrangement links TRBV9 to TRBJ1-2, with unresolved D. The CDR3 contains 14 residues. Germline loops: CDR1 SGDLS, CDR2 YYNGEE. V was trimmed by 1 base and J by 5 bases, leaving 12 bases between them. The CDR3 sequence is CASSVSSVPYGYTF. The CDR3 bases are TGTGCCAGCAGCGTATCCTCGGTCCCTTATGGCTACACCTTC.